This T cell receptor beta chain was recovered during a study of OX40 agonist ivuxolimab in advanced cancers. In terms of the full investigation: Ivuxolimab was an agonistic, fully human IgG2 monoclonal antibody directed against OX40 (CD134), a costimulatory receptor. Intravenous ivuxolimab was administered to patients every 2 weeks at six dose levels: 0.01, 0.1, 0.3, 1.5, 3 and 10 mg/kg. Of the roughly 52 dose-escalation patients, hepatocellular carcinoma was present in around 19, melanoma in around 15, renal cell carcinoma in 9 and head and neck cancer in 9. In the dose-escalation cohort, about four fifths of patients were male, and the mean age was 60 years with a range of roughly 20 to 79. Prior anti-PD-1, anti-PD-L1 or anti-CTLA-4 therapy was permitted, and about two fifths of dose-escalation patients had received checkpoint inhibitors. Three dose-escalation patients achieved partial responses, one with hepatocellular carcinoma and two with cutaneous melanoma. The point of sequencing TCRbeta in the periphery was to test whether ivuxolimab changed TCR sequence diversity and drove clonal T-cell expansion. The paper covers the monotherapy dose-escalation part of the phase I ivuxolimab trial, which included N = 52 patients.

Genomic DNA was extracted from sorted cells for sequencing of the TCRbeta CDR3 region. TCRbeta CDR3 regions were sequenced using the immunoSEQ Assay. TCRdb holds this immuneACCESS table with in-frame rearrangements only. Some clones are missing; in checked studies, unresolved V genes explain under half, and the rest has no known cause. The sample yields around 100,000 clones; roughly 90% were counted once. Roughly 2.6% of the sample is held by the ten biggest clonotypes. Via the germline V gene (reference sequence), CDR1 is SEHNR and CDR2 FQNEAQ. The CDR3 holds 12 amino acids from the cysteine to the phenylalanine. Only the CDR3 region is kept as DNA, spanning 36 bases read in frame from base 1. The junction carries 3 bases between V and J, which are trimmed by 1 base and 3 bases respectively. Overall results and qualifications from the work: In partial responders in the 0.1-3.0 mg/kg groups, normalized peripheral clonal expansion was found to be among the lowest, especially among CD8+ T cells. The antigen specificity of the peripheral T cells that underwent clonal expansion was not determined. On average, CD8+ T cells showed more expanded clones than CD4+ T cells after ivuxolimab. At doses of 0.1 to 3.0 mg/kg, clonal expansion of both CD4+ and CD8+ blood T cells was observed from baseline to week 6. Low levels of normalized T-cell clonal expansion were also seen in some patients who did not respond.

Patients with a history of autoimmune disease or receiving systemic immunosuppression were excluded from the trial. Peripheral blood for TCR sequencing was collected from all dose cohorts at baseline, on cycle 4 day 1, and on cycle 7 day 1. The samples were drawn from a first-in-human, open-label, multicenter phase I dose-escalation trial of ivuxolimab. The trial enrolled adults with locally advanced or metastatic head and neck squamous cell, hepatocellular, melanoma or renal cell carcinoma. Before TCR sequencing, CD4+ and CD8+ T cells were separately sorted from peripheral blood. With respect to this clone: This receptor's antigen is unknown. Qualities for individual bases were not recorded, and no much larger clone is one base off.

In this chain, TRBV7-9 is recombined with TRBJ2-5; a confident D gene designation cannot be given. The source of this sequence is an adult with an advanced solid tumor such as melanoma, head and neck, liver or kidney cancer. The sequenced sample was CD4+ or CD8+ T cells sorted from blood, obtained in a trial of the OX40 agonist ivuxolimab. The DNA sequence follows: TGTGCCAGCAGCTTAGAGGAAGAGACCCAGTACTTC. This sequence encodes CASSLEEETQYF.